The 2 T cell receptor beta chains presented below share a single source sample, sequenced in a study of blood T cell repertoires in COVID-19 (dated by TCRdb to 2020 to 2022). The library was produced with the immunoSEQ multiplex PCR assay. TCRdb obtained this table from immuneACCESS and retained in-frame rearrangements with V and J assigned. These tables miss some clones; where compared with another copy, unresolved V genes account for less than half of the shortfall, and the remainder is unexplained. Present in this sample are 300,000 to 400,000 clones, roughly 90% of which were seen just once. The ten largest clones represent approximately 1% of the sample. Sample: PBMCs or T cells enriched from blood (not recorded which). These TCRs come from a woman between 25 and 40 years old with acute COVID-19.

This chain links TRBV7-9 with TRBJ1-2; D gene ambiguous. This CDR3 contains 14 residues. Looked up from germline, CDR1 is SEHNR and CDR2 is FQNEAQ (reference sequence). Trimming shortened V by 4 bases and J by 9 bases, and 18 bases separated the two germline ends. The CDR3 DNA follows: TGTGCCAGCAGCTCTAACGCAGGATTGTTTAGCTACACCTTC. Translated, it gives CASSSNAGLFSYTF.

The chain has TRBV12-5 and TRBJ1-1; D not certain. The CDR3 has 16 amino acids. V was pared by 5 bases and J by 0 bases, with 16 bases between. Germline values: CDR1 LGHNT, CDR2 FRNRAP. The CDR3 DNA reads as TGTGCTAGTGGTCTCTGGACGGGAGGAATGAACACTGAAGCTTTCTTT. It is translated as CASGLWTGGMNTEAFF.